This T cell receptor beta chain was identified in a study of shared clonotypes between healthy human individuals. The CDR3 runs 14 residues. Germline-derived CDR1 and CDR2 are MDHEN and SYDVKM. V was trimmed by 2 bases and J by 2 bases, leaving 10 bases between them. The method was immunoSEQ multiplex PCR; TCRdb's version includes in-frame clones alone and lacks a portion of them. This table holds hundreds of thousands of clones, around 97% found once. The sequenced material came from naive CD4+ T cells sorted from blood. Subset indicated: CD45RA+ positively selected. The chain combines TRBV28 with TRBJ2-7; no firm D call. The receptor was derived from a woman aged 25-40 years in good health. CDR3 nucleotide sequence: TGTGCCAGCAGTTTACACAACTGGGCCTACGAGCAGTACTTC. This codes for CASSLHNWAYEQYF.